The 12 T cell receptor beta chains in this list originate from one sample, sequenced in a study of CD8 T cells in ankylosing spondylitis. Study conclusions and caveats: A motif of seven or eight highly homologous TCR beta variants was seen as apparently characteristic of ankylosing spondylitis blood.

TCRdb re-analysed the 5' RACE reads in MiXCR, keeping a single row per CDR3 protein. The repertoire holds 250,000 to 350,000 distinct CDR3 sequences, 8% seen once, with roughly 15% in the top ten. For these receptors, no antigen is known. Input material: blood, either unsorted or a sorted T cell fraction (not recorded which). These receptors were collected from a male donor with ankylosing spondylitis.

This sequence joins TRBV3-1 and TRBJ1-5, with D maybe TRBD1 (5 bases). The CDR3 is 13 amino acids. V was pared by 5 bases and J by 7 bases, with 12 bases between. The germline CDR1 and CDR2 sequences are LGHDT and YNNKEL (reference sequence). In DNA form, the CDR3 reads TGTGCCAGCAGCTGGGACCGAGGGCAGCCCCAGCATTTT. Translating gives CASSWDRGQPQHF.

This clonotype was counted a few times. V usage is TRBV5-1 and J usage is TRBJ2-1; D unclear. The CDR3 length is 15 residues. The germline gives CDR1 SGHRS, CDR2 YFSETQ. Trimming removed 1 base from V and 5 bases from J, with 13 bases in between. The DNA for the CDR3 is TGCGCCAGCAGCTTGAGGGCACCGGGCCACAATGAGCAGTTCTTC. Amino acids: CASSLRAPGHNEQFF. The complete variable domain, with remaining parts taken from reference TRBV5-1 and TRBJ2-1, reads KAGVTQTPRYLIKTRGQQVTLSCSPISGHRSVSWYQQTPGQGLQFLFEYFSETQRNKGNFPGRFSGRQFSNSRSEMNVSTLELGDSALYLCASSLRAPGHNEQFFGPGTRLTVL.

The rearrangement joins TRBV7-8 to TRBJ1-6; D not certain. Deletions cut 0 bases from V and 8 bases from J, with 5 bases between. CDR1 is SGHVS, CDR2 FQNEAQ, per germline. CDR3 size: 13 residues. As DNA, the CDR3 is TGTGCCAGCAGCTTAGCTCGGGATTCACCCCTCCACTTT. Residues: CASSLARDSPLHF.

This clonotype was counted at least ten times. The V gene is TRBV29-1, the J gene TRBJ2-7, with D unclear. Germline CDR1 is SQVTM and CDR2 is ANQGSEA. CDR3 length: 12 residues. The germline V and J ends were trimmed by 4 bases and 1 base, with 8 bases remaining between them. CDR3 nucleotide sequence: TGCAGCGTTGTTCAAGAATCCTACGAGCAGTACTTC. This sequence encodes CSVVQESYEQYF.

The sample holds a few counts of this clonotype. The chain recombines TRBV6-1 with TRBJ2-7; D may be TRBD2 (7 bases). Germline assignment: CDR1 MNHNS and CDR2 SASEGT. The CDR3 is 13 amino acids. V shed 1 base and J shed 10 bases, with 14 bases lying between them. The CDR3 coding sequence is TGTGCCAGCAGTGAAGTAGGGGGGGACGCTCAGTACTTC. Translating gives CASSEVGGDAQYF.

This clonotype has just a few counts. The CDR3 DNA reads TGTGCCAGCAGTTTATGGGGGGAACAAGAGACCCAGTACTTC. This gives the protein CASSLWGEQETQYF. The chain links TRBV12-3 or TRBV12-4 to TRBJ2-5, with D maybe TRBD2 (6 bases). The V and J ends lost 2 bases and 2 bases respectively, with 9 bases between them. The CDR3 sequence is 14 residues long.

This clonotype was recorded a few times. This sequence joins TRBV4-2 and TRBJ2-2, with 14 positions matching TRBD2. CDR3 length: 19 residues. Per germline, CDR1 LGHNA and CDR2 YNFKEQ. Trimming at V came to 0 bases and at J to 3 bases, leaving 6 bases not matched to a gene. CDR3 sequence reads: CASSQEVTSGRADTGELFF. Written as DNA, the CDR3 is TGTGCCAGCAGCCAAGAAGTGACTAGCGGGAGGGCCGACACCGGGGAGCTGTTTTTT.

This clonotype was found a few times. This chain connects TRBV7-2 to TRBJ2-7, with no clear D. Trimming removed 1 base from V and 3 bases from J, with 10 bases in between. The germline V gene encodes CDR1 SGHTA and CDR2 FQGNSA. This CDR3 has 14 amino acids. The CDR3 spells CASSLVASNYEQYF. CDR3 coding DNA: TGTGCCAGCAGCTTAGTCGCCAGTAACTACGAGCAGTACTTC.

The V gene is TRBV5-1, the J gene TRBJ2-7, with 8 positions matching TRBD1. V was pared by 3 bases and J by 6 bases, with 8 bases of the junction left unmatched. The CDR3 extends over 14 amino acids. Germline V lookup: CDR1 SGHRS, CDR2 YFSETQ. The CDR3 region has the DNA TGCGCCAGCAGCTCCGCGACAGGGGTTGGCGAGCAGTACTTC. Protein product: CASSSATGVGEQYF.

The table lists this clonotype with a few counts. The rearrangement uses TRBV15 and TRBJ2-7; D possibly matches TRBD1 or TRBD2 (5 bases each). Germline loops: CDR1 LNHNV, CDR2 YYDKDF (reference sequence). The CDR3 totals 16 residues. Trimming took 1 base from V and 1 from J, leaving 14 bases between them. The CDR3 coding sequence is TGTGCCACCAGCAGAGGGGGGTCACGGGGATCCTACGAGCAGTACTTC. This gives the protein CATSRGGSRGSYEQYF.

CDR3: CASSFGGPFRTEAFF. CDR3 nucleotide sequence: TGTGCCAGCAGCTTTGGGGGCCCATTTCGGACTGAAGCTTTCTTT. V usage is TRBV5-6 and J usage is TRBJ1-1, with D possibly being TRBD1 (6 bases). Germline V CDR1 and CDR2: SGHDT, YYEEEE. This CDR3 has 15 amino acids. Trimming shortened V by 2 bases and J by 5 bases, and 16 bases separated the two germline ends.

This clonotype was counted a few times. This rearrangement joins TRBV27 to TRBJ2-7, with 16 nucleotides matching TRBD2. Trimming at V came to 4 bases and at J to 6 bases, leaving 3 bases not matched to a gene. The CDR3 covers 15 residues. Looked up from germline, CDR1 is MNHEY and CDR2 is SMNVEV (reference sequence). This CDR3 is CASSSGTSGRGEQYF. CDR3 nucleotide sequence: TGTGCCAGCAGTTCGGGGACTAGCGGGAGGGGCGAGCAGTACTTC.